This T cell receptor beta chain comes out of a study of cytomegalovirus exposure and HLA in healthy donors. On this clone: The target antigen is unknown.

Germline V lookup: CDR1 MNHEY, CDR2 SVGAGI. This CDR3 is 14 amino acids long. Trimming took off 4 bases at V and 5 bases at J, with 14 bases between the two ends. It was with 60 Vbeta and 13 Jbeta primers that the PCR ran. Sequencing used immunoSEQ multiplex PCR; TCRdb keeps in-frame clones, though not all of them. The data hold about 250,000 clones, with roughly two thirds observed a single time. Study-level results: V segments that were indistinguishable, TRBV6-2 and TRBV6-3 among them, were omitted from analysis. Upon later analysis, HLA-associated TCR beta chains proved more clonally expanded than other, equally common chains.

The sample was PBMCs. The rearrangement links TRBV6-5 to TRBJ1-1; D is ambiguous. The receptor was isolated from a female donor in good health and CMV-seronegative. The CDR3 here is CASSLRWGETEAFF. The DNA for the CDR3 is TGTGCCAGCAGTTTGCGCTGGGGAGAGACTGAAGCTTTCTTT.